Below are 28 T cell receptor beta chains sequenced from a single sample in a study of T cells expressing NK-cell markers. Reprocessing the 5' RACE reads, TCRdb reports a single entry for every CDR3 protein and omits DNA. The sample's table shows 350,000 to 450,000 distinct CDR3 sequences. Source material: blood T cells: a sorted CD56 or NKG2C T cell subset, CD4+ or CD8+ T cells, or bulk PBMC T cells (not recorded which). These receptors came from a man aged 18-69 years in good health.

This chain joins TRBV7-9 and TRBJ1-1; TCRdb reports TRBD1, a call that lacks DNA to check it against. The CDR3 runs to 13 residues. Germline V gene data show CDR1 as SEHNR and CDR2 as FQNEAQ (reference sequence). The CDR3 loop reads CASQDRVNTEAFF.

This chain joins TRBV30 and TRBJ1-5; TCRdb outputs TRBD1, but without DNA this stays unchecked. From germline, CDR1 is GTSNPN and CDR2 SVGIG (reference sequence). The CDR3 contains 15 residues. CDR3 sequence reads: CAWSVRTGSNQPQHF.

The chain carries TRBV5-1 and TRBJ1-1; as DNA is missing, the TRBD1 call by TCRdb cannot be tested. Per germline, CDR1 SGHRS and CDR2 YFSETQ. The CDR3 covers 13 residues. The CDR3 is CASSNQGFTEAFF.

The chain combines TRBV12-5 with TRBJ1-1; TCRdb selects TRBD1, and the lack of DNA leaves this call unchecked. The CDR3 covers 16 residues. Germline V CDR1 and CDR2: LGHNT, FRNRAP. The chain's CDR3 is CASGLVMDRRITQAFF.

The chain links TRBV13 to TRBJ1-1; absent DNA, TCRdb's TRBD1 call cannot be checked. In germline, CDR1 is PRHDT, CDR2 FYEKMQ (reference sequence). The CDR3 is made up of 15 amino acids. The CDR3 is CASSLSGRPNTEAFF.

This chain links TRBV5-1 with TRBJ1-1. Germline V CDR1 and CDR2: SGHRS, YFSETQ. The CDR3 consists of 12 residues. CDR3 region: CASSFGGNEAFF.

The chain recombines TRBV29-1 with TRBJ1-5. Germline V gene data show CDR1 as SQVTM and CDR2 as ANQGSEA. This CDR3 comprises 13 residues. This CDR3 is CSVGAGVDQPQHF.

The CDR3 loop is CASSLVGKRGETQYF. V is TRBV7-8 and J is TRBJ2-5. From germline, CDR1 is SGHVS and CDR2 FQNEAQ. The CDR3 is 15 residues long.

This chain links TRBV7-9 with TRBJ2-3; TCRdb calls TRBD1, which cannot be checked without DNA. This CDR3 spans 15 amino acids. Germline V gene lookup returns CDR1 SEHNR and CDR2 FQNEAQ (reference sequence). The CDR3 protein is CASSFAGQAGDTQYF.

The V call is TRBV15, the J call TRBJ2-5; the D gene TCRdb calls, TRBD1, cannot be checked with no DNA. The CDR3 is 13 residues long. Per the germline V gene, CDR1 is LNHNV and CDR2 is YYDKDF (reference sequence). This CDR3 is CATKDRNQETQYF. Variable domain in full (rest from reference TRBV15 and TRBJ2-5): DAMVIQNPRYQVTQFGKPVTLSCSQTLNHNVMYWYQQKSSQAPKLLFHYYDKDFNNEADTPDNFQSRRPNTSFCFLDIRSPGLGDTAMYLCATKDRNQETQYFGPGTRLLVL.

J is TRBJ2-5 and V is TRBV12-3 or TRBV12-4; TCRdb picks TRBD2, but there is no DNA to check that call. The CDR3 is made up of 15 amino acids. The CDR3: CASSYVAGGQETQYF.

The rearrangement links TRBV7-8 to TRBJ1-2; the D call of TRBD1 rests on TCRdb alone, since no DNA is present to check it. Germline V gene data show CDR1 as SGHVS and CDR2 as FQNEAQ. CDR3 length: 15 residues. CDR3 sequence reads: CASSSRIGLASGYTF.

The V and J genes are TRBV5-4 and TRBJ2-1. The length of the CDR3 is 14 residues. CDR1 SGHNT and CDR2 YYREEE come from the germline V gene (reference sequence). CDR3 amino acids: CATTTVSSYNEQFF.

The rearrangement links TRBV6-1 to TRBJ2-1; there is no DNA to check the TCRdb D call of TRBD2. Germline V gene sequence: CDR1 MNHNS, CDR2 SASEGT. There are 15 residues in the CDR3. Here the CDR3 reads CATSWLAVSYNEQFF.

CDR3 residues: CSAPGLIGADTQYF. The chain links TRBV20-1 to TRBJ2-3; TCRdb returns TRBD1, unconfirmable since there is no DNA. CDR1 and CDR2 (germline): DFQATT, SNEGSKA (reference sequence). This CDR3 has 14 residues.

This chain links TRBV28 with TRBJ2-7; with no DNA, the TCRdb D assignment of TRBD2 cannot be verified. Germline values: CDR1 MDHEN, CDR2 SYDVKM. This CDR3 spans 16 amino acids. This CDR3 reads CASTFSRDWNSYEQYF.

The chain carries TRBV18 and TRBJ1-1; the TRBD1 assignment by TCRdb is unverifiable without DNA. CDR3 length equals 15 residues. Germline assignment: CDR1 KGHSH and CDR2 LQKENI. The CDR3: CASSPTQGPNTEAFF.

This chain uses TRBV5-1 with TRBJ1-1; TCRdb's D gene call, TRBD1, goes unchecked for lack of DNA. The CDR3 sequence is 14 residues long. CDR1 and CDR2 from the germline V gene are SGHRS and YFSETQ. CDR3 sequence: CASSFGTGRAEAFF.

The rearrangement uses TRBV5-5 and TRBJ2-5; TCRdb's assignment of TRBD2 cannot be checked, as there is no DNA. The germline CDR1 and CDR2 sequences are SGHKS and YYEKEE (reference sequence). The CDR3 is 13 residues long. CDR3: CASSLVVAKTQYF.

J is TRBJ1-2 and V is TRBV15; checking the TCRdb D call of TRBD1 is not possible without DNA. The CDR3 extends over 15 amino acids. Germline V gives CDR1 LNHNV, CDR2 YYDKDF (reference sequence). The CDR3: CATWSGGAANYGYTF.

J is TRBJ1-3 and V is TRBV6-1; TCRdb's D gene call, TRBD1, goes unchecked for lack of DNA. This CDR3 has 16 amino acids. CDR1 and CDR2 (germline): MNHNS, SASEGT. The CDR3 sequence is CASRPQGQGSGNTIYF.

The J gene is TRBJ2-7, the V gene TRBV7-9; TCRdb designates TRBD2, a call that cannot be tested without DNA. CDR1 SEHNR and CDR2 FQNEAQ come from the germline V gene (reference sequence). The CDR3 runs 14 residues. CDR3 sequence reads: CASSSIASLYEQYF. Complete variable domain (other parts from reference TRBV7-9 and TRBJ2-7): DTGVSQNPRHKITKRGQNVTFRCDPISEHNRLYWYRQTLGQGPEFLTYFQNEAQLEKSRLLSDRFSAERPKGSFSTLEIQRTEQGDSAMYLCASSSIASLYEQYFGPGTRLTVT.

This rearrangement joins TRBV7-8 to TRBJ2-1; TCRdb's D call, TRBD1, is unchecked because there is no DNA. Germline values: CDR1 SGHVS, CDR2 FQNEAQ. The CDR3 covers 16 residues. The chain's CDR3 is CASRSTGAISYNEQFF.

The chain links TRBV2 to TRBJ1-6; TCRdb indicates TRBD1, and absent DNA this call remains unverified. CDR1 SNHLY and CDR2 FYNNEI come from the germline V gene. This CDR3 has 15 residues. The CDR3 loop reads CASRNRQNYNSPLHF. Full variable domain (rest looked up from reference TRBV2 and TRBJ1-6): EPEVTQTPSHQVTQMGQEVILRCVPISNHLYFYWYRQILGQKVEFLVSFYNNEISEKSEIFDDQFSVERPDGSNFTLKIRSTKLEDSAMYFCASRNRQNYNSPLHFGNGTRLTVT.

The chain couples TRBV27 to TRBJ2-6; TCRdb reports TRBD1, a call that lacks DNA to check it against. The CDR3 has 17 residues. CDR1 and CDR2 (germline): MNHEY, SMNVEV (reference sequence). CDR3 amino acids: CASSFRGLKAGANVLTF.

V usage is TRBV11-2 and J usage is TRBJ2-3; TCRdb calls TRBD2, which cannot be checked without DNA. The CDR3 has 17 residues. CDR1 is SGHAT and CDR2 is FQNNGV in the germline V gene. The CDR3 region is CASSLIGTSDATDTQYF.

This chain joins TRBV20-1 and TRBJ2-5. The CDR3 spans 12 residues. Germline V gene data show CDR1 as DFQATT and CDR2 as SNEGSKA (reference sequence). CDR3: CSARGSEQTQYF.

V gene TRBV2 combines with J gene TRBJ2-1; TCRdb indicates TRBD1, and absent DNA this call remains unverified. There are 14 residues in the CDR3. Germline CDR1 SNHLY, CDR2 FYNNEI. Here the CDR3 reads CASSEPRDSHEQFF.